This T cell receptor beta chain was sequenced during a study of high-grade serous ovarian cancer treatment subgroups. Study-level results: Tumors within one patient showed repertoire similarity of 0.11 to 0.79.

Profiling relied on immunoSEQ multiplex PCR, and the TCRdb table lists in-frame clones only, not all of them. Counted here are around 2,000 clones, about 66% occurring once; the ten biggest clones make up around 15%. Germline assignment: CDR1 MNHNS and CDR2 SASEGT. V dropped 4 bases and J dropped 5 bases, with 12 bases sitting between them. The CDR3 sequence is 13 residues long. Of note for this clone: Antigen specificity is unknown.

Tumor samples were obtained before definitive surgery or chemotherapy. The chain links TRBV6-1 to TRBJ2-7, with D perhaps TRBD1 (6 bases). This clonotype was obtained from a human donor with high-grade serous ovarian cancer. The source material was tumor tissue. In DNA form, the CDR3 reads TGTGCCAGCAGTGCGGTGGGGGCCCACGAGCAGTACTTC. Translating gives CASSAVGAHEQYF.